This TCR beta chain was obtained from a study of cytomegalovirus exposure and HLA in healthy donors. Broader study findings: Cytomegalovirus-associated status was assigned to approximately 160 TCR beta chains. In a later analysis, several top co-occurrence clusters appeared linked to parvovirus B19, influenza, CMV and Epstein-Barr virus.

This clone was recorded a few times. Its antigen is not identified. Each donor's status was that of a healthy bone marrow donor. Per the germline V gene, CDR1 is SGHNT and CDR2 is YYREEE (reference sequence). This CDR3 comprises 15 residues. The V and J ends lost 4 bases and 3 bases respectively, with 15 bases between them. The PCR employed 60 Vbeta primers together with 13 Jbeta primers. The method was immunoSEQ multiplex PCR; TCRdb's version includes in-frame clones alone and lacks a portion of them. The sample has 95,000 to 150,000 clones; approximately 17% are singletons. Sequencing input: PBMCs. This chain links TRBV5-4 with TRBJ2-3; TRBD2 is a possible D gene (7 bases). The receptor was derived from a female donor in good health and CMV-seropositive. CDR3 protein: CASSRAGARTDTQYF. CDR3 nucleotide sequence: TGTGCCAGCAGCAGGGCGGGGGCGCGGACAGATACGCAGTATTTT.